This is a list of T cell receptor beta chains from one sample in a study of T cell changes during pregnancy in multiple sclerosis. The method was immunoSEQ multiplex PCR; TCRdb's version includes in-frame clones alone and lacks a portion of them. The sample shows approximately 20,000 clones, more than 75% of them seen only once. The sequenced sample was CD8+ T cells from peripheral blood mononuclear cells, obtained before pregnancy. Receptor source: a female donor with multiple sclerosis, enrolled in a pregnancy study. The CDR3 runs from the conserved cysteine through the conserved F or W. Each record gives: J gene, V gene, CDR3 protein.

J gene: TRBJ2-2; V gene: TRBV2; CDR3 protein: CASSVGDRGSFGELFF
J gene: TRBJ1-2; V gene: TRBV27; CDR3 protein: CASRKAGGILYGYTF
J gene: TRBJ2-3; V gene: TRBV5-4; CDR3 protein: CATGGPPTDTQYF
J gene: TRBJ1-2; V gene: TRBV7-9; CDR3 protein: CASSWDSLNYGYTF
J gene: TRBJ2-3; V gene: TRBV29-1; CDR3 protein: CSVGPTGRTDTQYF
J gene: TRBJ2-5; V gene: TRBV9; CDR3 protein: CASSFSGRGKTQYF
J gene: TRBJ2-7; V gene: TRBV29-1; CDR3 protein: CSVVLAGDYEQYF
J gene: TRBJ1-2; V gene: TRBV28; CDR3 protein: CASSSKGASGYGYTF
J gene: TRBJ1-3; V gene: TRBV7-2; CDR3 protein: CASRNRDRGHFGNTIYF
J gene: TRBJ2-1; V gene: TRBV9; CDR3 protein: CASSTGRRRNEQFF
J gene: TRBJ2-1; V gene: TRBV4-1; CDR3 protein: CASSQERGLWNEQFF
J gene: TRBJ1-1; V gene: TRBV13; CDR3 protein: CAGSPGPEAFF
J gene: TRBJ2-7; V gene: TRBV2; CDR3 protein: CASSEGLAGASYEQYF
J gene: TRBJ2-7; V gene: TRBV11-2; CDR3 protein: CASSLSWENRRYEQYF
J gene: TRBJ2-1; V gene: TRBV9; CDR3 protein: CASTGTDPNEQFF
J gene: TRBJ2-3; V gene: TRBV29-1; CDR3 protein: CSVEGSGRAIDTQYF
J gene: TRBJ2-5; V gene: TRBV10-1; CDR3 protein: CAATKEAGEETQYF
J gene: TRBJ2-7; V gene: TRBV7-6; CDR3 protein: CASSSSAGDSEQYF
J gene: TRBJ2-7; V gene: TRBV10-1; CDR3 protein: CAGPGQGYYEQYF
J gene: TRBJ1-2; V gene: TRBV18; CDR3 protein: CASSADRVYTF
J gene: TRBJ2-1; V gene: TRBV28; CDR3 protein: CASGGIGNEQFF
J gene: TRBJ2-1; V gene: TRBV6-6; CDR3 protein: CASSYDWAGWNEQFF
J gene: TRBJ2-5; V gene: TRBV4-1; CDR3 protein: CASSGGTGEETQYF
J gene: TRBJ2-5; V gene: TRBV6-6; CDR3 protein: CASSPGQAQGTQYF
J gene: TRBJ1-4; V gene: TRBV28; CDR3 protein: CASSLGPKGGFNEKLFF
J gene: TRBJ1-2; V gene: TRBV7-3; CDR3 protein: CASSPSRGGYGYTF
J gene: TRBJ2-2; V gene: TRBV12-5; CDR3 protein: CASGRPRGTGELFF
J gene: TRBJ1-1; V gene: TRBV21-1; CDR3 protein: CAGSFGGNTEAFF
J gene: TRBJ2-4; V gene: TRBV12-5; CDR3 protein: CASGLVTRRGKNIQYF
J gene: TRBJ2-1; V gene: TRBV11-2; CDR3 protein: CASSLSTWGLAYNEQFF
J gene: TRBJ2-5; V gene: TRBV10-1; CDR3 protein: CASTPPEGIWETQYF
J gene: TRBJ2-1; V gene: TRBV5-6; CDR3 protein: CASSLAVVTYNEQFF
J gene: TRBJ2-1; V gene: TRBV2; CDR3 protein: CASIEDRGTDEQFF
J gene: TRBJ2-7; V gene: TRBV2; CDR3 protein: CASRSGLAGGFDYEQYF
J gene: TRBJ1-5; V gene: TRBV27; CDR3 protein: CASKGGGSNQPQHF
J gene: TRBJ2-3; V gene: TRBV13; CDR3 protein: CASSLSPGGRVDTQYF
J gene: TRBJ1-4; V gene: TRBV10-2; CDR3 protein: CASRDRGGNEKLFF
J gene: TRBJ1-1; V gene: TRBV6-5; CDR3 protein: CASRWTAEGPEAFF
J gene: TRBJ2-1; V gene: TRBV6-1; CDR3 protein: CASSEAGGGSYNEQFF
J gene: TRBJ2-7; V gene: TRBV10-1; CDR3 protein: CASSEREATYEQYF
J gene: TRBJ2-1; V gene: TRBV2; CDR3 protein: CASREGFVDNEQFF
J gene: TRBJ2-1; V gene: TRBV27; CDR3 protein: CASRPHSGDTYNEQFF
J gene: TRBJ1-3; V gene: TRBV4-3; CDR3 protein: CASSQDQGRGGNTIYF
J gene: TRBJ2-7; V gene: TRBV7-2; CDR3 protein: CASSPRVYEQYF
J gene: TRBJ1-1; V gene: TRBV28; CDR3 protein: CASSPRGDTEAFF
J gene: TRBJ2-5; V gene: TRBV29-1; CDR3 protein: CSVGYPGGQETQYF
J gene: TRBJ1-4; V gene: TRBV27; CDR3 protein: CASSPDRGQDEKLFF
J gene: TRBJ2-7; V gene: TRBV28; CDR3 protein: CASSTPSPTLATSGNAYEQYF
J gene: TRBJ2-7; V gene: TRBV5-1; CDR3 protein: CASSAGTSGSDEQYF
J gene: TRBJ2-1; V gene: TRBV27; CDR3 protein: CASSLFGEFNEQFF
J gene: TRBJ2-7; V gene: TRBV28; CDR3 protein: CASSSGQFFSYEQYF
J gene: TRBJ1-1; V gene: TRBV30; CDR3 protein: CAWSKGRIAEAFF
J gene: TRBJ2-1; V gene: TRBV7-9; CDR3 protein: CASSPAAGSYNEQFF
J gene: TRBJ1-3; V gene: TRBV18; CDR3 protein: CASSWLVYRESSGNTIYF
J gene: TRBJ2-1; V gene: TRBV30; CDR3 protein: CASGQYRGGLAGGVNEQFF